This T cell receptor beta chain was captured in a study of T cells in Graves' hyperthyroidism and ophthalmopathy. Overall study findings and caveats: The model predicted ophthalmopathy a median around 6.5 months before onset. A model built on 13 V-J features separated ophthalmopathy from stable hyperthyroidism.

This clonotype was recorded a few times. No antigen is known for it. TCR beta CDR3 region amplification was performed from RNA transcripts. With the HTBI primer set, the TCR CDR3 went through a first round of RT-PCR. TCRdb recomputed calls from the multiplex PCR reads with MiXCR, one row per CDR3 protein. The table lists about 740,000 distinct CDR3 sequences, 14% of them singletons. V was shortened by 1 base and J by 6 bases, with 9 bases between the two germline ends. CDR3 length equals 13 residues. The germline V gene encodes CDR1 MNHNS and CDR2 SASEGT. Material for sequencing was blood. The source is a young woman with Graves' hyperthyroidism. This chain links TRBV6-1 with TRBJ1-2; D not certain. CDR3 DNA sequence: TGTGCCAGCAGTGAAGGGTATTGGCATGGCTACACCTTC. This encodes CASSEGYWHGYTF.